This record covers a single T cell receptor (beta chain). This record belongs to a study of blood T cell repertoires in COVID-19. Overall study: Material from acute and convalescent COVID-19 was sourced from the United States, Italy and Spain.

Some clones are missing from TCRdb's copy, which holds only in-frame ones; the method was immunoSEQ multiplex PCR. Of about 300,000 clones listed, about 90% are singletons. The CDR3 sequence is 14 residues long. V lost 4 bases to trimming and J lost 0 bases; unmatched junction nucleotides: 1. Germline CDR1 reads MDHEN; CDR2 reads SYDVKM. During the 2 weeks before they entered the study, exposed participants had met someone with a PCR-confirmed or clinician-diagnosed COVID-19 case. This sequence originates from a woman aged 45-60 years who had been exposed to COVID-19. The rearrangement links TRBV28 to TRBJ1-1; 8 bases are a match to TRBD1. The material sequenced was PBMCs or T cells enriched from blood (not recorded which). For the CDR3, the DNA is TGTGCCAGCAGTTGGGGACAGGTGAACACTGAAGCTTTCTTT. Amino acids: CASSWGQVNTEAFF.